Sequencing of this T cell receptor (beta chain) was carried out in a study of blood T cell repertoires in COVID-19. Self-reported history from a screening survey and questionnaire set each donor's cohort. In the authors' workflow: Researchers report that nucleated cell counts were estimated from reference gene primer amplification. Sequencing was performed with immunoSEQ multiplex PCR; in TCRdb, only in-frame clones are kept and a portion is missing. V, J and clone size derive from that table, while D and trimming were established from the DNA sequence. Among 400,000 or so clones listed, 88% were seen once. The CDR3 runs 16 residues. V gave up 7 bases and J gave up 3 bases, with 22 bases separating them. Germline V gives CDR1 LNHDA, CDR2 SQIVND (reference sequence).

This chain links TRBV19 with TRBJ2-7, with D perhaps matching TRBD2 (5 bases). Sequenced: PBMCs or T cells enriched from blood (not recorded which). The sequence was collected from a woman between 40 and 55 years old with acute COVID-19. CDR3: CASTPRLGGPLYEQYF. The CDR3 coding sequence is TGTGCCAGTACTCCCCGTTTGGGCGGGCCGCTCTACGAGCAGTACTTC.